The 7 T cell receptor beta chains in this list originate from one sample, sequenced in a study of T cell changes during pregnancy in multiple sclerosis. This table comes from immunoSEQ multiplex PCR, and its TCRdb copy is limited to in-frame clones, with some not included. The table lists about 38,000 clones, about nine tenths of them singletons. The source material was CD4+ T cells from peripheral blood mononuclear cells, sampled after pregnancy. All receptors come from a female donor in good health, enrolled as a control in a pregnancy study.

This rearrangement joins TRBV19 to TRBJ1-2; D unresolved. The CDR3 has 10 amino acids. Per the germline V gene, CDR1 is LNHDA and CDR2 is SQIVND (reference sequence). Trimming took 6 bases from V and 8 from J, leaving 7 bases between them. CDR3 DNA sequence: TGTGCCAGTAGAGAGTACGGCTACACCTTC. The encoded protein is CASREYGYTF.

Here the CDR3 DNA reads TGTGCCAGTAGTATGCAGCTAGGTCAAGAGACCCAGTACTTC. As protein: CASSMQLGQETQYF. This rearrangement joins TRBV19 to TRBJ2-5; D not resolved. V dropped 3 bases and J dropped 2 bases, with 10 bases sitting between them. CDR1 LNHDA and CDR2 SQIVND come from the germline V gene (reference sequence). There are 14 residues in the CDR3.

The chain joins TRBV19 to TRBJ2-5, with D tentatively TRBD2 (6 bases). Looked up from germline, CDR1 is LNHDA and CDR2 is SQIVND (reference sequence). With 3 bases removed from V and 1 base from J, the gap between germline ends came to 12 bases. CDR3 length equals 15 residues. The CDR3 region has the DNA TGTGCCAGTAGTATCGGAGCGGGTGCCCAAGAGACCCAGTACTTC. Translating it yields CASSIGAGAQETQYF.

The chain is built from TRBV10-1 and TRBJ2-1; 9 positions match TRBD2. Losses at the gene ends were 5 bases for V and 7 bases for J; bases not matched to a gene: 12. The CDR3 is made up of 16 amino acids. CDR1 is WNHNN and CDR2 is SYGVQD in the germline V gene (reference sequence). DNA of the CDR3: TGCGCCAGCAGTCCGCAAGGGCGGGGGGGCCAAAATGAGCAGTTCTTC. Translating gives CASSPQGRGGQNEQFF.

This CDR3 reads CASRQVGETQYF. For the CDR3, the DNA is TGTGCCAGTAGACAGGTCGGAGAGACCCAGTACTTC. This sequence joins TRBV19 and TRBJ2-5, with TRBD1 as a possible D gene (5 bases). The CDR3 loop spans 12 amino acids. Germline CDR1 LNHDA, CDR2 SQIVND (reference sequence). Trimming removed 6 bases from V and 4 bases from J, with 9 bases in between.

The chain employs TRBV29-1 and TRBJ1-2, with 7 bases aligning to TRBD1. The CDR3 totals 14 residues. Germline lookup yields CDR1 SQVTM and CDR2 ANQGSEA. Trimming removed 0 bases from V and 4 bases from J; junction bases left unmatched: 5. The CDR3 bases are TGCAGCGTTGAAGATCTGGCAGGGGGCTATGGCTACACCTTC. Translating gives CSVEDLAGGYGYTF.

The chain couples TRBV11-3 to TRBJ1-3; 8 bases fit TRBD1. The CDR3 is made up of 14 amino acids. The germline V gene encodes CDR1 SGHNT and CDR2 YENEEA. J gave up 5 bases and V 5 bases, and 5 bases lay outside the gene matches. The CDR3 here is CASSLRQGRNTIYF. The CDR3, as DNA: TGTGCCAGCAGCCTCCGACAGGGGAGAAACACCATATATTTT. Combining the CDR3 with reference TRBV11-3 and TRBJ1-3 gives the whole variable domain EAGVVQSPRYKIIEKKQPVAFWCNPISGHNTLYWYLQNLGQGPELLIRYENEEAVDDSQLPKDRFSAERLKGVDSTLKIQPAELGDSAVYLCASSLRQGRNTIYFGEGSWLTVV.